This T cell receptor (beta chain) was identified during a study of neurological immune-mediated disorders (dated by TCRdb to between 2018 and 2021). Study-wide context: Among the approximately 34 multiple sclerosis patients, approximately 31 had relapsing-remitting MS and 3 had secondary progressive MS. Peripheral blood TCR-beta repertoires from HTLV-I-associated myelopathy (HAM/TSP) patients, multiple sclerosis patients and healthy controls were compared by UMI-based sequencing. The approximately 99 TCR-beta libraries included longitudinal samples, technical triplicates and paired sorted CD4+ and CD8+ T-cell subsets alongside PBMC samples. The cohort included 68 subjects: roughly 15 with HAM/TSP, some 35 with multiple sclerosis, and around 20 healthy controls. Study-level results and caveats: In phylogenetic analysis, the repertoires of 18 of 34 MS patients grouped into a cluster of related CDR3 sequences, which suggests a possible signature at the repertoire level. The highest TCR clonal expansion was observed in HAM/TSP patients, whereas the lowest was observed in MS patients, even when compared with healthy controls. No identical CDR3 amino acid sequences were shared among expanded clones across subjects, suggesting private TCR-beta repertoires in all groups. No association of the MS cluster with clinical or MRI features was observed, and the need for larger cohorts was stated by the authors.

The CDR3, cysteine through phenylalanine, is 13 amino acids long. CDR3 DNA only is kept here, 39 bases in frame from base 1. V ends up 10 bases short and J 7 bases short, with an unmatched junction base count of 8. For unsorted PBMC libraries, 2 million PBMCs were used after storage in RNAlater at -80 degrees C until RNA extraction. The multiple sclerosis patients were enrolled in a US clinical protocol that evaluated disease progression with magnetic resonance imaging. PBMCs were separated from peripheral blood using Ficoll-Hypaque density gradient centrifugation and then cryopreserved in liquid nitrogen. This clonotype was observed at least ten times. The clone's antigen remains unknown. Base qualities were left out, and no much larger clone turns up one base away. To synthesize cDNA, template-switch 5'RACE was performed with a primer carrying a 10-nucleotide random unique molecular identifier so that each TCR transcript was tagged. Over 190 million TCR-beta sequences, covering 15-18 subjects, were produced in each sequencing run. The RNeasy kit was used to extract total RNA. Using the KAPA Real-time Library Amplification kit, TCR-beta VDJ regions were amplified with primers for the TCR constant region and the 5'RACE anchor. A first PCR added sample indexes and Illumina adaptors, and a second PCR then raised library yield. The roughly 650 bp TCR product was size-selected on a 2% E-gel SizeSelection system after Ampure bead purification. Before pooling, library quality was checked on a Bioanalyzer, concentration was measured with Qubit, and libraries were quantified with the Kapa Library Quantification kit. Paired-end 2 x 150 bp sequencing of the libraries was performed on an Illumina HiSeq 2500. To increase sequence diversity, roughly 24-31% phiX was spiked into each library pool. From the authors' description of their analysis: Quality-filtered reads were processed with the UMI-based MiGEC pipeline, which removed over 85% of raw TCR sequences during error correction. IMGT germline references were used for aligning VDJ genes, and each clonotype was defined as a unique CDR3 amino acid sequence together with its V-J genes. Clonal expansion, Shannon diversity and CDR3 relatedness (CalcPairwiseDistances, ClusterSamples) were evaluated with VDJtools, and phylogenetic trees were built with CLCbio workbench. Clones with at least 8 unique UMIs were defined as expanded, with this threshold being based on coefficient-of-variation modelling across technical triplicates. TCRdb's own reprocessing of the public reads used fastp at Q25 and MiXCR and kept productive beta chains. Merged by CDR3 protein, the rows form single entries marked with the most common genes and DNA. These V and J calls originate from TCRdb's pipeline instead of the authors' own analysis. The sample table records around 53,000 distinct CDR3 sequences; 4% to 5.5% of these occur just once. The ten largest account for 2.9% of the sample.

The chain joins TRBV12-3 or TRBV12-4 to TRBJ2-1, with 9 junctional bases fitting TRBD1. This TCR came from a man between 50 and 59 years old with multiple sclerosis. Material: PBMCs. The nucleotide sequence reads TGTGCCACCCGGGGGACAGGGTTAAATGAGCAGTTCTTC. This gives the protein CATRGTGLNEQFF.